The 8 T cell receptor beta chains presented below share a single source sample, sequenced in a study of blood T cell repertoires in COVID-19. Generated by immunoSEQ multiplex PCR, the TCRdb table keeps only in-frame clones and is missing some. The data contain roughly 250,000 clones, roughly 90% of them singletons. The material sequenced was peripheral blood. These receptors were obtained from a middle-aged woman who had recovered from COVID-19.

The rearrangement uses TRBV27 and TRBJ2-5; D not certain. The CDR3 loop spans 12 amino acids. Germline CDR1 and CDR2: MNHEY and SMNVEV (reference sequence). V gave up 6 bases and J gave up 4 bases, with 9 bases separating them. The CDR3 coding sequence is TGTGCCAGCAGCTCCCCCCCAGAGACCCAGTACTTC. Residues: CASSSPPETQYF.

The chain employs TRBV7-2 and TRBJ2-5, with 10 bases fitting TRBD2. The J segment lost 0 bases and the V segment lost 5 bases, leaving 12 bases of the junction unmatched. Germline V gives CDR1 SGHTA, CDR2 FQGNSA. The CDR3 is made up of 18 amino acids. The CDR3 reads CASSLNPSAGGYQETQYF. The CDR3 region has the DNA TGTGCCAGCAGCCTCAACCCCTCAGCGGGGGGGTACCAAGAGACCCAGTACTTC.

The rearrangement joins TRBV29-1 to TRBJ1-3, with D unresolved. Germline CDR1 is SQVTM and CDR2 is ANQGSEA. The CDR3 totals 13 residues. V was trimmed by 2 bases and J by 3 bases, leaving 8 bases between them. DNA of the CDR3: TGCAGCGTTGAATCGGGTAATGGAAACACCATATATTTT. Translating gives CSVESGNGNTIYF.

CDR3 sequence: CSVKAGVGTDTQYF. The CDR3 DNA reads as TGCAGCGTAAAAGCGGGAGTGGGCACAGATACGCAGTATTTT. The genes are TRBV29-1 and TRBJ2-3; TRBD2 agrees at 8 bases. The germline V gene encodes CDR1 SQVTM and CDR2 ANQGSEA. The CDR3 spans 14 residues. V was pared by 6 bases and J by 1 base, with 6 bases of the junction left unmatched.

This chain links TRBV27 with TRBJ2-1; 10 bases align to TRBD2. Germline assignment: CDR1 MNHEY and CDR2 SMNVEV (reference sequence). This CDR3 comprises 19 residues. Germline trimming cut 5 bases from V and 0 bases from J; bases unmatched to any gene: 13. Here the CDR3 reads CASSPGLAVRKVSYNEQFF. Written as DNA, the CDR3 is TGTGCCAGCAGTCCTGGACTAGCGGTAAGAAAAGTCTCCTACAATGAGCAGTTCTTC.

The gene calls are TRBV12-5 and TRBJ1-5; 7 nucleotides agree with TRBD1. This CDR3 contains 17 residues. The germline V gene has CDR1 LGHNT and CDR2 FRNRAP. V was pared by 2 bases and J by 3 bases, with 10 bases of the junction left unmatched. The CDR3 bases are TGTGCTAGTGGTTTGTGGGGGTACAGGGGCCCCAATCAGCCCCAGCATTTT. Protein product: CASGLWGYRGPNQPQHF.

The rearrangement joins TRBV9 to TRBJ1-3; 9 nucleotides agree with TRBD1. J gave up 4 bases and V 4 bases, and 9 bases lay outside the gene matches. This CDR3 has 16 amino acids. Germline values: CDR1 SGDLS, CDR2 YYNGEE. Written as DNA, the CDR3 is TGTGCCAGCAGCTCCCGACAGGGGGGTACCGGAAACACCATATATTTT. Amino acid sequence: CASSSRQGGTGNTIYF.

The genes are TRBV9 and TRBJ2-7; 8 bases match TRBD2. The germline V gene encodes CDR1 SGDLS and CDR2 YYNGEE. The CDR3 is made up of 18 amino acids. Trimming took 3 bases from V and 0 from J; bases not matched to a gene: 14. This CDR3 reads CASSAFWCGGRSSYEQYF. The CDR3, as DNA: TGTGCCAGCAGCGCTTTTTGGTGTGGCGGGAGGAGCTCCTACGAGCAGTACTTC.